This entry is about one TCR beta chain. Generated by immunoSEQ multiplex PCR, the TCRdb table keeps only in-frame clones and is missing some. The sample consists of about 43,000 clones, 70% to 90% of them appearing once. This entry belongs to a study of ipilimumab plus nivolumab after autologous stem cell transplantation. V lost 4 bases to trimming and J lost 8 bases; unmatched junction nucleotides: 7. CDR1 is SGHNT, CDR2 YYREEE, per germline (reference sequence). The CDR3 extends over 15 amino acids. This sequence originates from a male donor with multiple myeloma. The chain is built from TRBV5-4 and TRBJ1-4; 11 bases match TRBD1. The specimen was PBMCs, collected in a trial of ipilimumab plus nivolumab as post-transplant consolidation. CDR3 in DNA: TGTGCCAGCAGCCCACCGGGACAGGGGGGGGAAAAACTGTTTTTT. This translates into CASSPPGQGGEKLFF. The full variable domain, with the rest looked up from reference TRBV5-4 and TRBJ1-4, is ETGVTQSPTHLIKTRGQQVTLRCSSQSGHNTVSWYQQALGQGPQFIFQYYREEENGRGNFPPRFSGLQFPNYSSELNVNALELDDSALYLCASSPPGQGGEKLFFGSGTQLSVL.